A selection of T cell receptor beta chains follows, all from one sample in a study of HIV-infected children after antiretroviral therapy interruption. MiXCR, run by TCRdb on the 3' RACE reads, gives a single entry per CDR3 protein. The repertoire holds roughly 46,000 distinct CDR3 sequences, with roughly 4.5% as singletons. Sequencing was performed on CD45RA+ CD4+ T cells from PBMCs, pooled from several time points, taken from a donor given antiretroviral therapy, either interrupted or continuous. The source is a pool of human donors with HIV. CDR3s include the opening cysteine and the closing phenylalanine or tryptophan. The D gene is left open where the match is weak. Not every row has a clone size; where given, it reads once, few, many or a size class.

v_gene: TRBV7-9; d_gene: NA; j_gene: TRBJ2-4; abundance: many; CDR3aa: CASSLETVRKNIQYF; CDR3nt: TGTGCCAGCAGCTTAGAGACGGTTAGGAAAAACATTCAGTACTTC
v_gene: TRBV7-3; d_gene: NA; j_gene: TRBJ1-5; abundance: NA; CDR3aa: CASSLNLVLNQPQHF; CDR3nt: TGTGCCAGCAGCTTAAATTTGGTTTTAAATCAGCCCCAGCATTTT
v_gene: TRBV5-1; d_gene: TRBD1; j_gene: TRBJ2-1; abundance: many; CDR3aa: CASSFRTGSYNEQFF; CDR3nt: TGCGCCAGCAGCTTCCGGACAGGGTCCTACAATGAGCAGTTCTTC
v_gene: TRBV5-4; d_gene: TRBD1; j_gene: TRBJ2-2; abundance: few; CDR3aa: CASSQTGSSTGELFF; CDR3nt: TGTGCCAGCAGCCAGACAGGGTCCAGCACCGGGGAGCTGTTTTTT
v_gene: TRBV12-3/TRBV12-4; d_gene: NA; j_gene: TRBJ1-2; abundance: many; CDR3aa: CASGIGRNYGYTF; CDR3nt: TGTGCCAGCGGCATCGGACGGAACTATGGCTACACCTTC
v_gene: TRBV6-1; d_gene: TRBD1; j_gene: TRBJ2-6; abundance: many; CDR3aa: CASSGKWTGLAHSGANVLTF; CDR3nt: TGTGCCAGCAGTGGAAAATGGACAGGTCTCGCCCACTCTGGGGCCAACGTCCTGACTTTC
v_gene: TRBV12-5; d_gene: NA; j_gene: TRBJ1-1; abundance: many; CDR3aa: CASRTEQNTEAFF; CDR3nt: TGTGCTAGCCGGACAGAACAAAACACTGAAGCTTTCTTT
v_gene: TRBV12-3/TRBV12-4; d_gene: NA; j_gene: TRBJ1-5; abundance: many; CDR3aa: CASSLFYRGVGGNQPQHF; CDR3nt: TGTGCCAGCAGTTTATTTTATCGGGGCGTCGGTGGCAATCAGCCCCAGCATTTT
v_gene: TRBV28; d_gene: NA; j_gene: TRBJ1-2; abundance: many; CDR3aa: CASSLGLYGYTF; CDR3nt: TGTGCCAGCAGTTTGGGACTCTATGGCTACACCTTC
v_gene: TRBV6-2/TRBV6-3; d_gene: TRBD2; j_gene: TRBJ2-7; abundance: many; CDR3aa: CASSYSTTSGRHEQYF; CDR3nt: TGTGCCAGCAGTTACTCGACGACTAGCGGACGGCACGAGCAGTACTTC
v_gene: TRBV7-9; d_gene: TRBD1; j_gene: TRBJ2-7; abundance: NA; CDR3aa: CATSSRDSSYEQYF; CDR3nt: TGTGCCACATCCTCTCGGGACAGCTCCTACGAGCAGTACTTC
v_gene: TRBV10-2; d_gene: TRBD1; j_gene: TRBJ1-5; abundance: many; CDR3aa: CASRGQSNQPQHF; CDR3nt: TGCGCCAGCAGGGGACAGAGCAATCAGCCCCAGCATTTT
v_gene: TRBV5-6; d_gene: TRBD1; j_gene: TRBJ1-4; abundance: many; CDR3aa: CASSSIQGANEKLFF; CDR3nt: TGTGCCAGCAGCTCAATACAGGGGGCTAATGAAAAACTGTTTTTT
v_gene: TRBV3-1; d_gene: NA; j_gene: TRBJ1-6; abundance: NA; CDR3aa: CASSQTPGLFNSPLHF; CDR3nt: TGTGCCAGCAGCCAGACGCCGGGTTTATTTAATTCACCCCTCCACTTT
v_gene: TRBV12-3/TRBV12-4; d_gene: NA; j_gene: TRBJ2-5; abundance: many; CDR3aa: CASSFWARETQYF; CDR3nt: TGTGCCAGCAGTTTCTGGGCGCGAGAGACCCAGTACTTC
v_gene: TRBV10-3; d_gene: NA; j_gene: TRBJ1-2; abundance: many; CDR3aa: CAIGGSNYGYTF; CDR3nt: TGTGCCATCGGGGGATCTAACTATGGCTACACCTTC
v_gene: TRBV6-4; d_gene: NA; j_gene: TRBJ1-3; abundance: many; CDR3aa: CASSDEHTIYF; CDR3nt: TGTGCCAGCAGTGACGAGCACACCATATATTTT
v_gene: TRBV10-3; d_gene: NA; j_gene: TRBJ2-6; abundance: many; CDR3aa: CAISEAGAAGANVLTF; CDR3nt: TGTGCCATCAGTGAGGCAGGGGCAGCTGGGGCCAACGTCCTGACTTTC
v_gene: TRBV11-2; d_gene: NA; j_gene: TRBJ2-3; abundance: many; CDR3aa: CASSQTDRGIRLDTQYF; CDR3nt: TGTGCCAGCAGCCAAACAGACCGGGGAATCCGACTAGATACGCAGTATTTT
v_gene: TRBV5-1; d_gene: TRBD2; j_gene: TRBJ2-1; abundance: NA; CDR3aa: CASSQDLTSNNEQFF; CDR3nt: TGTGCCAGCAGCCAAGATCTGACTAGCAACAATGAGCAGTTCTTC
v_gene: TRBV6-5; d_gene: TRBD2; j_gene: TRBJ2-5; abundance: many; CDR3aa: CASSGWAGDEETQYF; CDR3nt: TGTGCCAGCAGTGGCTGGGCGGGGGATGAAGAGACCCAGTACTTC
v_gene: TRBV20-1; d_gene: NA; j_gene: TRBJ2-6; abundance: many; CDR3aa: CSARAGAGGANVLTF; CDR3nt: TGCAGTGCCAGGGCCGGGGCTGGTGGGGCCAACGTCCTGACTTTC
v_gene: TRBV20-1; d_gene: NA; j_gene: TRBJ2-3; abundance: many; CDR3aa: CSARGPGGSDTQYF; CDR3nt: TGCAGTGCTAGAGGGCCCGGTGGATCAGATACGCAGTATTTT
v_gene: TRBV4-2; d_gene: NA; j_gene: TRBJ2-2; abundance: many; CDR3aa: CASSPIRADAGELFF; CDR3nt: TGTGCCAGCAGCCCAATCCGGGCGGACGCCGGGGAGCTGTTTTTT
v_gene: TRBV2; d_gene: NA; j_gene: TRBJ2-1; abundance: many; CDR3aa: CASSGTRHEQFF; CDR3nt: TGTGCCAGCAGTGGAACTAGGCATGAGCAGTTCTTC
v_gene: TRBV12-3/TRBV12-4; d_gene: NA; j_gene: TRBJ2-2; abundance: few; CDR3aa: CASTIRGLRGTGELFF; CDR3nt: TGTGCCAGCACGATCCGGGGCCTACGGGGCACCGGGGAGCTGTTTTTT
v_gene: TRBV9; d_gene: NA; j_gene: TRBJ1-3; abundance: many; CDR3aa: CASSVEAQGPSGNTIYF; CDR3nt: TGTGCCAGCAGCGTAGAGGCCCAGGGCCCCTCTGGAAACACCATATATTTT
v_gene: TRBV7-3; d_gene: NA; j_gene: TRBJ2-3; abundance: medium-sized; CDR3aa: CASSGGPDTQYF; CDR3nt: TGTGCCAGCAGCGGGGGTCCAGATACGCAGTATTTT
v_gene: TRBV3-1; d_gene: TRBD1; j_gene: TRBJ1-1; abundance: NA; CDR3aa: CASSCKQGPEAFF; CDR3nt: TGTGCCAGCAGCTGCAAACAGGGGCCTGAAGCTTTCTTT
v_gene: TRBV19; d_gene: NA; j_gene: TRBJ2-1; abundance: few; CDR3aa: CASSIREVGSLYKIF; CDR3nt: TGTGCCAGTAGTATAAGAGAAGTGGGCTCCTTATACAAGATCTTC
v_gene: TRBV3-1; d_gene: NA; j_gene: TRBJ2-5; abundance: many; CDR3aa: CASSQSVADAETQYF; CDR3nt: TGTGCCAGCAGCCAATCAGTAGCGGATGCAGAGACCCAGTACTTC
v_gene: TRBV19; d_gene: TRBD2; j_gene: TRBJ2-3; abundance: many; CDR3aa: CASSIRSGTSGDFSTDTQYF; CDR3nt: TGTGCCAGTAGCATTCGGTCCGGGACTAGCGGGGACTTTAGCACAGATACGCAGTATTTT
v_gene: TRBV6-1; d_gene: NA; j_gene: TRBJ2-7; abundance: many; CDR3aa: CASGRDTSTSYEQYF; CDR3nt: TGTGCCAGCGGCCGGGACACCTCCACCAGCTACGAGCAGTACTTC
v_gene: TRBV2; d_gene: TRBD2; j_gene: TRBJ2-3; abundance: many; CDR3aa: CASSEAGRLAGGDTQYF; CDR3nt: TGTGCCAGCAGTGAAGCGGGACGGCTAGCGGGGGGAGATACGCAGTATTTT
v_gene: TRBV20-1; d_gene: NA; j_gene: TRBJ2-7; abundance: NA; CDR3aa: CSAVGRENRAYEQYF; CDR3nt: TGCAGTGCGGTAGGTAGGGAGAATAGGGCCTACGAGCAGTACTTC
v_gene: TRBV25-1; d_gene: NA; j_gene: TRBJ1-1; abundance: NA; CDR3aa: CASSDGGRTEAFF; CDR3nt: TGTGCCAGCAGTGATGGAGGGCGTACTGAAGCTTTCTTT
v_gene: TRBV7-2; d_gene: NA; j_gene: TRBJ1-5; abundance: many; CDR3aa: CASSLGQGINQPQHF; CDR3nt: TGTGCCAGCAGCTTAGGCCAGGGAATCAATCAGCCCCAGCATTTT
v_gene: TRBV3-1; d_gene: NA; j_gene: TRBJ1-1; abundance: many; CDR3aa: CASSQESNFVFF; CDR3nt: TGTGCCAGCAGCCAAGAGAGCAATTTCGTTTTCTTT
v_gene: TRBV7-8; d_gene: TRBD1; j_gene: TRBJ2-1; abundance: many; CDR3aa: CASSFQRGGDEQFF; CDR3nt: TGTGCCAGCAGCTTTCAACGAGGGGGCGATGAGCAGTTCTTC
v_gene: TRBV10-3; d_gene: TRBD1; j_gene: TRBJ1-1; abundance: many; CDR3aa: CAISDGEGASEAFF; CDR3nt: TGTGCCATCAGTGACGGGGAGGGGGCTAGCGAAGCTTTCTTT
v_gene: TRBV9; d_gene: TRBD1; j_gene: TRBJ1-1; abundance: many; CDR3aa: CASSVDGTVNTEAFF; CDR3nt: TGTGCCAGCAGCGTTGATGGGACAGTGAACACTGAAGCTTTCTTT
v_gene: TRBV7-2; d_gene: NA; j_gene: TRBJ1-2; abundance: many; CDR3aa: CASSLVVSTNYGYTF; CDR3nt: TGTGCCAGCAGCTTAGTTGTATCCACGAACTATGGCTACACCTTC
v_gene: TRBV28; d_gene: NA; j_gene: TRBJ1-6; abundance: many; CDR3aa: CASNRGLHNSPLHF; CDR3nt: TGTGCCAGCAACCGAGGCTTACATAATTCACCCCTCCACTTT
v_gene: TRBV11-2; d_gene: NA; j_gene: TRBJ1-1; abundance: many; CDR3aa: CASSLVAANTEAFF; CDR3nt: TGTGCCAGCAGCTTAGTGGCAGCAAACACTGAAGCTTTCTTT
v_gene: TRBV9; d_gene: NA; j_gene: TRBJ2-1; abundance: many; CDR3aa: CASSSSSYNEQFF; CDR3nt: TGTGCCAGCAGCTCCAGCTCCTACAATGAGCAGTTCTTC